This TCR beta chain was captured by sequencing in a study of blood T cell repertoires in COVID-19. Study in general: T cells, B-cell-depleted T cells, or PBMCs supplied cDNA or gDNA.

The CDR3 loop spans 14 amino acids. Germline CDR1 MNHEY, CDR2 SMNVEV (reference sequence). V lost 0 bases to trimming and J lost 4 bases, with 8 bases between them. TCRdb keeps only in-frame clones here, not all; method: immunoSEQ multiplex PCR. The table lists more than 300,000 clones, around 87% of them singletons. The clonotype comes from a woman aged 25 to 39 with COVID-19, enrolled during active disease. Sequencing was carried out using peripheral blood. The chain is built from TRBV27 and TRBJ2-3, with no clear D. Written as DNA, the CDR3 is TGTGCCAGCAGTTTATCGGCAGGTGCAGATACGCAGTATTTT. Amino acid sequence: CASSLSAGADTQYF.